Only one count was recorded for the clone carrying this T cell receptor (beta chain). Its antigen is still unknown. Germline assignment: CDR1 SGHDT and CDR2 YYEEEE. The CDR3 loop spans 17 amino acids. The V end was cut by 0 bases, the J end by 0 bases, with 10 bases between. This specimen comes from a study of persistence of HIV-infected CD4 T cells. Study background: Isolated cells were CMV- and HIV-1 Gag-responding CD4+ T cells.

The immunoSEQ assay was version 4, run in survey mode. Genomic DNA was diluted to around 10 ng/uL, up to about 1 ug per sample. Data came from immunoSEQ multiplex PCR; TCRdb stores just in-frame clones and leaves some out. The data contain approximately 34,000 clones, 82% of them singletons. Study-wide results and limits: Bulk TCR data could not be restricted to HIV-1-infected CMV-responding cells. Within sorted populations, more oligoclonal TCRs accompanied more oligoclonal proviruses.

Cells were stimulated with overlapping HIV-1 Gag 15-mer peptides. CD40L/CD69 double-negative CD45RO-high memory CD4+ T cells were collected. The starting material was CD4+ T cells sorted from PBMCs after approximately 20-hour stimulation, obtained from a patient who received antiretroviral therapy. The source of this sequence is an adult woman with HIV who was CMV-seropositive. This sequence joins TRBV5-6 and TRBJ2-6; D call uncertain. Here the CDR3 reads CASSLGQALSGANVLTF. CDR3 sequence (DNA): TGTGCCAGCAGCTTGGGGCAGGCGCTCTCTGGGGCCAACGTCCTGACTTTC.